This TCR beta chain stems from a study of CD8+ T cells in alopecia areata. At the level of the study: Those treated were given oral tofacitinib at 5 to 10 mg twice daily. Disease severity was quantified as SALT score of affected scalp area.

Documented treatment: oral pan-JAK inhibitor, 5-10 mg twice daily. Germline lookup yields CDR1 GTSNPN and CDR2 SVGIG (reference sequence). V was cut by 4 bases and J by 4 bases, with 11 bases left in between. The CDR3 length is 14 residues. Notes on the study in general: Higher clonality than in normal scalp was seen in lesional scalp, especially alopecia totalis/universalis.

This clone was seen more than once but under ten times. Its antigen remains unknown. After isolation, RNA underwent reverse transcription to generate cDNA as the sequencing template. Method: immunoSEQ multiplex PCR; TCRdb's copy keeps in-frame clones and lacks some. The profile shows roughly 200,000 clones, around half of them singletons. This chain joins TRBV30 and TRBJ2-6, with D maybe TRBD1 (5 bases). The starting material was CD8+ T cells sorted from blood, obtained at week 24, from a patient treated with tofacitinib. The sequence was obtained from a human donor with alopecia areata. The CDR3 DNA is TGTGCCTGGAACTCAGGGCAAGGGGCCAACGTCCTGACTTTC. It encodes CAWNSGQGANVLTF.